The 17 T cell receptor beta chains reported below all come from one sample, sequenced in a study of CD8 T cells in ankylosing spondylitis. One entry per CDR3 protein, called by TCRdb with MiXCR from the 5' RACE reads. This repertoire shows roughly 160,000 distinct CDR3 sequences, 9.8% found once; its top ten account for less than 15%. The sample taken for sequencing was blood, either unsorted or a sorted T cell fraction (not recorded which). The receptors derive from a female donor with ankylosing spondylitis or in good health (not recorded which).

This clonotype has only a few counts. V and J are TRBV30 and TRBJ2-1; D tentatively reads TRBD1 or TRBD2 (5 bases each). This CDR3 has 14 residues. V was clipped by 0 bases and J by 4 bases, with 10 bases between them. Germline lookup yields CDR1 GTSNPN and CDR2 SVGIG (reference sequence). CDR3 coding DNA: TGTGCCTGGAGTGTGAGGGGACCGTACAATGAGCAGTTCTTC. The encoded protein is CAWSVRGPYNEQFF. Drawing the rest from reference TRBV30 and TRBJ2-1, the complete variable domain is SQTIHQWPATLVQPVGSPLSLECTVEGTSNPNLYWYRQAAGRGLQLLFYSVGIGQISSEVPQNLSASRPQDRQFILSSKKLLLSDSGFYLCAWSVRGPYNEQFFGPGTRLTVL.

The table lists this clonotype with a few counts. The chain has TRBV4-3 and TRBJ2-7, with TRBD2 matching over 7 bases. The ends lost 1 base at V and 5 bases at J; junction bases unmatched: 2. CDR3 length: 13 residues. Germline V lookup: CDR1 LGHNA, CDR2 YSLEER. The CDR3 reads CASSQAGLDEQYF. Here the CDR3 DNA reads TGCGCCAGCAGCCAAGCAGGACTAGACGAGCAGTACTTC.

V and J are TRBV21-1 and TRBJ2-1; whether TRBD1, the table's D call, matches the DNA was not checked. TRBV21-1 is a documented pseudogene. The CDR3 is 16 residues long. CDR3 in amino acids: CASMPRDTDFYNEQFF. The DNA of the CDR3 is TGTGCCAGCATGCCTCGGGACACGGATTTCTACAATGAGCAGTTCTTC.

In this sample, this clonotype turned up a few times. The rearrangement uses TRBV15 and TRBJ2-7; D gene unclear. V lost 0 bases to trimming and J lost 7 bases, with 7 bases between them. CDR1 is LNHNV and CDR2 is YYDKDF in the germline V gene (reference sequence). CDR3 size: 12 residues. The CDR3 here is CATSRDRSEQYF. The CDR3 nucleotides are TGTGCCACCAGCAGAGATCGATCGGAGCAGTACTTC.

This clonotype has a count of ten or more. The CDR3 DNA follows: TGTGCCAGCAGTTTACTGGCGCACACAGATACGCAGTATTTT. It specifies CASSLLAHTDTQYF. The J gene is TRBJ2-3, the V gene TRBV12-3 or TRBV12-4, with D unresolved. The CDR3 has 14 residues. The V end was cut by 2 bases, the J end by 2 bases, with 8 bases between.

Ten or more counts support this clonotype. The V and J genes are TRBV6-1 and TRBJ1-1, with D possibly being TRBD1 (6 bases). Germline CDR1 MNHNS, CDR2 SASEGT. The ends were cut back, 10 bases at V and 0 bases at J, with 15 bases in the middle. The CDR3 is 14 residues long. The CDR3 nucleotides are TGTGCCACCCTAACGGACAGCTTGAACACTGAAGCTTTCTTT. Protein: CATLTDSLNTEAFF.

The chain recombines TRBV20-1 with TRBJ2-5; 8 positions agree with TRBD2. CDR1 and CDR2 from the germline V gene are DFQATT and SNEGSKA (reference sequence). The CDR3 is 15 residues long. The V segment lost 4 bases and the J segment 5 bases; nucleotides outside the gene matches: 12. CDR3 sequence reads: CSANPGLAAMETQYF. In nucleotides, the CDR3 is TGCAGTGCTAATCCTGGACTAGCAGCAATGGAGACCCAGTACTTC.

This clonotype was seen a few times. The V and J genes are TRBV20-1 and TRBJ2-1; D gene unclear. CDR1 is DFQATT and CDR2 is SNEGSKA in the germline V gene (reference sequence). V was shortened by 5 bases and J by 1 base, with 15 bases between the two germline ends. This CDR3 has 15 residues. The CDR3 protein is CSAEALDISYNEQFF. The DNA for the CDR3 is TGCAGTGCTGAGGCCCTCGACATTTCCTACAATGAGCAGTTCTTC.

This clonotype was seen a handful of times. The chain recombines TRBV6-1 with TRBJ2-7; D is perhaps TRBD1 or TRBD2 (5 bases each). The CDR3 runs to 15 residues. Germline assignment: CDR1 MNHNS and CDR2 SASEGT. Trimming cost V 5 bases and J 0 bases, with 14 bases left between them. DNA of the CDR3: TGTGCCAGCAGTACCCAGATCGGGACCTCCTACGAGCAGTACTTC. Translation: CASSTQIGTSYEQYF.

This clonotype was recorded many times. This chain joins TRBV29-1 and TRBJ2-1; perhaps TRBD2 as D (6 bases). Germline V gene lookup returns CDR1 SQVTM and CDR2 ANQGSEA. This CDR3 contains 15 residues. The V end lost 4 bases, the J end lost 8 bases, and 21 bases lay between the germline ends. The CDR3 sequence is CSVAGEPKSVDEQFF. In DNA, the CDR3 is TGCAGCGTTGCGGGGGAGCCGAAATCGGTTGATGAGCAGTTCTTC.

This clonotype was counted ten times or more. The CDR3 DNA follows: TGCGCCAGCAGCTTGGGAGCGGGAGACTCAGATACGCAGTATTTT. Translation: CASSLGAGDSDTQYF. V gene TRBV5-1 combines with J gene TRBJ2-3, with TRBD2 matching 8 bases. The CDR3 loop spans 15 amino acids. Germline CDR1 and CDR2: SGHRS and YFSETQ. The V and J ends lost 0 bases and 4 bases, in that order; junction bases with no gene match: 4.

V usage is TRBV10-3 and J usage is TRBJ1-5; the D is unclear. Germline V gene sequence: CDR1 ENHRY, CDR2 SYGVKD. Trimming cost V 2 bases and J 1 base, with 0 bases left between them. The CDR3 contains 12 residues. CDR3 residues: CAISESNQPQHF. For the CDR3, the DNA is TGTGCCATCAGTGAGAGCAATCAGCCCCAGCATTTT.

This clonotype has ten or more counts. The chain carries TRBV28 and TRBJ2-7; tentative D call: TRBD1 (5 bases). Trimming shortened V by 5 bases and J by 6 bases, and 17 bases separated the two germline ends. The germline gives CDR1 MDHEN, CDR2 SYDVKM. The CDR3 is 14 amino acids. CDR3 protein: CASSLRQLFGEQYF. Written as DNA, the CDR3 is TGTGCCAGCAGTCTTCGACAGCTCTTCGGCGAGCAGTACTTC.

The chain has TRBV11-2 and TRBJ2-1; TRBD2 aligns across 8 bases. The CDR3 is made up of 20 amino acids. Trimming removed 5 bases from V and 9 bases from J; junction bases left unmatched: 27. CDR1 is SGHAT, CDR2 FQNNGV, per germline. This CDR3 is CASSLPPLTAGGLEGSEQFF. The CDR3 DNA is TGTGCCAGCAGCCTGCCCCCCCTTACTGCGGGAGGCCTCGAGGGATCTGAGCAGTTCTTC.

The rearrangement links TRBV12-3 or TRBV12-4 to TRBJ2-1; D possibly matches TRBD1 or TRBD2 (5 bases each). This CDR3 has 14 residues. The V gene lost 5 bases and the J gene lost 7 bases, with 15 bases spanning the gap. Written as DNA, the CDR3 is TGTGCCAGCAGTCCCTCGGGGCGGGCGAATGAGCAGTTCTTC. The encoded protein is CASSPSGRANEQFF.

The chain combines TRBV7-9 with TRBJ2-7, with D maybe TRBD2 (6 bases). The CDR3 has 16 residues. The germline V gene has CDR1 SEHNR and CDR2 FQNEAQ (reference sequence). Trimming pared 4 bases from V and 3 bases from J, leaving 19 bases between. CDR3 residues: CASSSPLGGGVYEQYF. The CDR3 DNA follows: TGTGCCAGCAGCTCCCCCCTCGGGGGAGGCGTCTACGAGCAGTACTTC.

The chain employs TRBV11-2 and TRBJ2-6; the D is unclear. Trimming took off 3 bases at V and 0 bases at J, with 12 bases between the two ends. The germline V gene has CDR1 SGHAT and CDR2 FQNNGV. The CDR3 loop spans 17 amino acids. The CDR3 loop reads CASSFFHDHSGANVLTF. CDR3 in DNA: TGTGCCAGCAGCTTTTTCCACGATCACTCTGGGGCCAACGTCCTGACTTTC. The full variable domain, rest sourced from reference TRBV11-2 and TRBJ2-6, is EAGVAQSPRYKIIEKRQSVAFWCNPISGHATLYWYQQILGQGPKLLIQFQNNGVVDDSQLPKDRFSAERLKGVDSTLKIQPAKLEDSAVYLCASSFFHDHSGANVLTFGAGSRLTVL.